This T cell receptor beta chain was documented in a study of regulatory T cells in long-lasting Graves disease. Whole-study findings and limits: Repertoires from persistent disease leaned toward TRBV28, TRBJ1-2 and TRBJ2-5.

Both iRepertoire HTBI primers and Arm-PCR of CDR3 regions were used to build the TCR beta libraries. TCRdb ran MiXCR on the multiplex PCR reads and lists one entry per CDR3 protein. The table records some 410,000 distinct CDR3 sequences, approximately 16% of them present only once. The time point: newly diagnosed GD, antithyroid drugs for less than 3 months. Researchers made the TCR library from RNA that was extracted from PBMCs. This CDR3 spans 13 amino acids. Between the trimmed V and J ends, which lost 11 bases and 0 bases, there was a span of 14 bases. Germline CDR1 LGHDT, CDR2 YNNKEL (reference sequence). Notes on this clonotype: Antigen specificity is unknown.

The sample was also linked to a second study, of T cells in Graves' hyperthyroidism and ophthalmopathy. That work contributes: Blood also showed most of the thyroid clonotypes that were expanded above 0.001.

The rearrangement links TRBV3-1 to TRBJ2-7, with D uncertain. The sequencing used peripheral blood mononuclear cells (PBMCs), collected at new diagnosis, from a patient treated with antithyroid drugs. The source of this sequence is a woman in her twenties or thirties with Graves disease. CDR3 sequence (DNA): TGTGCCCTGCACCCCCCCAGCTCCTACGAGCAGTACTTC. Its translation: CALHPPSSYEQYF.